Listed below are T cell receptor beta chains from one sample, sequenced in a study of cytomegalovirus exposure and HLA in healthy donors. Assay used: immunoSEQ multiplex PCR; TCRdb lists only in-frame clones, some missing. Of tens of thousands of clones listed, more than 75% are singletons. Sequences were obtained from PBMCs. These receptor sequences come from a man between 18 and 29 years old in good health and CMV-seronegative. Both conserved end residues are part of each CDR3. The D gene is left open where the match is weak. Size is omitted from some rows. Given values are once, few, many or a class for expanded clones.

d_gene: TRBD1; j_gene: TRBJ2-1; v_gene: TRBV19; abundance: .; CDR3nt: TGTGCCAGTAGCCCCATCCGGGACAGGGGCTCCAATGAGCAGTTCTTC; CDR3aa: CASSPIRDRGSNEQFF
d_gene: .; j_gene: TRBJ2-1; v_gene: TRBV6-1; abundance: few; CDR3nt: TGTGCCAGCACCCAGGAAAACGATGAGCAGTTCTTC; CDR3aa: CASTQENDEQFF
d_gene: TRBD1; j_gene: TRBJ2-2; v_gene: TRBV4-1; abundance: .; CDR3nt: TGCGCCAGCAGCTTACCGGGACAGGGACTGTTTTTT; CDR3aa: CASSLPGQGLFF
d_gene: .; j_gene: TRBJ1-1; v_gene: TRBV7-6; abundance: once; CDR3nt: TGTGCCAGCAGCGCCCCGACAGCAAACACTGAAGCTTTCTTT; CDR3aa: CASSAPTANTEAFF
d_gene: .; j_gene: TRBJ2-5; v_gene: TRBV9; abundance: .; CDR3nt: TGTGCCAGCAGCGTAGGTGGCAGGGGTTCAGAGACCCAGTACTTC; CDR3aa: CASSVGGRGSETQYF
d_gene: TRBD1; j_gene: TRBJ2-1; v_gene: TRBV29-1; abundance: .; CDR3nt: TGCAGCGTTGGACAGGGGGCGTACAATGAGCAGTTCTTC; CDR3aa: CSVGQGAYNEQFF
d_gene: .; j_gene: TRBJ1-2; v_gene: TRBV10-3; abundance: .; CDR3nt: TGTGCCATCAGTGAGTCGACTCAGCTAGGTGGAGATGGCTACACCTTC; CDR3aa: CAISESTQLGGDGYTF
d_gene: .; j_gene: TRBJ1-5; v_gene: TRBV4-2; abundance: .; CDR3nt: TGTGCCAGCAGCCCACTGGGCAGGGGAGATAGCAATCAGCCCCAGCATTTT; CDR3aa: CASSPLGRGDSNQPQHF
d_gene: .; j_gene: TRBJ1-3; v_gene: TRBV19; abundance: .; CDR3nt: TGTGCCAGTAGTTCGGGACTGCGCTCTGGAAACACCATATATTTT; CDR3aa: CASSSGLRSGNTIYF
d_gene: .; j_gene: TRBJ2-5; v_gene: TRBV10-3; abundance: .; CDR3nt: TGTGCCATCGGAACAGGTGAACAAGAGACCCAGTACTTC; CDR3aa: CAIGTGEQETQYF
d_gene: TRBD1; j_gene: TRBJ2-3; v_gene: TRBV27; abundance: .; CDR3nt: TGTGCCAGCAGACAGGGGTCAGATACGCAGTATTTT; CDR3aa: CASRQGSDTQYF
d_gene: .; j_gene: TRBJ2-2; v_gene: TRBV16; abundance: .; CDR3nt: TGTGCCAGCAGCCAATCAGTCAGGATTTACACCGGGGAGCTGTTTTTT; CDR3aa: CASSQSVRIYTGELFF
d_gene: TRBD2; j_gene: TRBJ2-3; v_gene: TRBV4-3; abundance: .; CDR3nt: TGCGCCAGCAGCGATGGACTAGCGGGGTACTCAGATACGCAGTATTTT; CDR3aa: CASSDGLAGYSDTQYF
d_gene: .; j_gene: TRBJ1-1; v_gene: TRBV18; abundance: few; CDR3nt: TGTGCCAGCTCACCACCCCGAGGGAACACTGAAGCTTTCTTT; CDR3aa: CASSPPRGNTEAFF
d_gene: TRBD2; j_gene: TRBJ2-3; v_gene: TRBV4-1; abundance: .; CDR3nt: TGCGCCAGCAGCCACGGGACTAGCGGGGGGGCAATCGGCACAGATACGCAGTATTTT; CDR3aa: CASSHGTSGGAIGTDTQYF
d_gene: TRBD1; j_gene: TRBJ2-1; v_gene: TRBV9; abundance: .; CDR3nt: TGTGCCAGCAGCGTAGATCAGGGGGCGCCCAATGAGCAGTTCTTC; CDR3aa: CASSVDQGAPNEQFF
d_gene: .; j_gene: TRBJ2-2; v_gene: TRBV5-6; abundance: .; CDR3nt: TGTGCCAGCAGCTTGTATGGGACATCGAACACCGGGGAGCTGTTTTTT; CDR3aa: CASSLYGTSNTGELFF
d_gene: TRBD2; j_gene: TRBJ2-2; v_gene: TRBV5-4; abundance: .; CDR3nt: TGTGCCAGCAGCTTGGTAGCGGGGGCAGTAAGGGGGGAGCTGTTTTTT; CDR3aa: CASSLVAGAVRGELFF
d_gene: .; j_gene: TRBJ1-2; v_gene: TRBV19; abundance: few; CDR3nt: TGTGCCAGTGGGGCCCGCGGGGCTGGCTATGGCTACACCTTC; CDR3aa: CASGARGAGYGYTF
d_gene: TRBD1; j_gene: TRBJ2-3; v_gene: TRBV7-6; abundance: .; CDR3nt: TGTGCCAGCAGACGCTCAGGGGGAATGGCAGATACGCAGTATTTT; CDR3aa: CASRRSGGMADTQYF
d_gene: .; j_gene: TRBJ2-3; v_gene: TRBV27; abundance: few; CDR3nt: TGTGCCAGCAGTACCCCTGCGGGCAGTCGGGGCACAGATACGCAGTATTTT; CDR3aa: CASSTPAGSRGTDTQYF
d_gene: .; j_gene: TRBJ2-7; v_gene: TRBV2; abundance: .; CDR3nt: TGTGCCAGCAGTGAGGAGGGACCGGACGTGGACTTC; CDR3aa: CASSEEGPDVDF
d_gene: TRBD2; j_gene: TRBJ2-3; v_gene: TRBV5-4; abundance: few; CDR3nt: TGTGCCAGCAGCTTCGTGCTTCTAGCGGGAACCACAGATACGCAGTATTTT; CDR3aa: CASSFVLLAGTTDTQYF
d_gene: .; j_gene: TRBJ1-1; v_gene: TRBV6-5; abundance: once; CDR3nt: TGTGCCAGCAGTTACGCAGGGCGCACTGAAGCTTTCTTT; CDR3aa: CASSYAGRTEAFF
d_gene: .; j_gene: TRBJ1-4; v_gene: TRBV9; abundance: .; CDR3nt: TGTGCCAGCAGCGTAGTGAGAAGCGTTTATGAAAAACTGTTTTTT; CDR3aa: CASSVVRSVYEKLFF
d_gene: .; j_gene: TRBJ2-5; v_gene: TRBV5-1; abundance: .; CDR3nt: TGCGCCAGCAGCTTGGGACAGGTCGAAGAGACCCAGTACTTC; CDR3aa: CASSLGQVEETQYF
d_gene: TRBD2; j_gene: TRBJ2-1; v_gene: TRBV28; abundance: once; CDR3nt: TGTGCCAGCAGTGGGCTGTTGGGAAGGGGGACTAGCGGGGGGAATGAGCAGTTCTTC; CDR3aa: CASSGLLGRGTSGGNEQFF
d_gene: .; j_gene: TRBJ1-1; v_gene: TRBV5-1; abundance: .; CDR3nt: TGCGCCACCTCTCGGGTGACGAACACTGAAGCTTTCTTT; CDR3aa: CATSRVTNTEAFF
d_gene: TRBD1; j_gene: TRBJ1-2; v_gene: TRBV9; abundance: .; CDR3nt: TGTGCCAGCAGCGTAGACAGGGGAAGTAAAATTGACGATGGCTACACCTTC; CDR3aa: CASSVDRGSKIDDGYTF
d_gene: .; j_gene: TRBJ1-1; v_gene: TRBV7-9; abundance: .; CDR3nt: TGTGCCAGCAGCGGGGGCTTTGGAATAAGGAACACTGAAGCTTTCTTT; CDR3aa: CASSGGFGIRNTEAFF
d_gene: .; j_gene: TRBJ2-7; v_gene: TRBV7-6; abundance: .; CDR3nt: TGTGCCAGCAGCTCCCCGACAGGCGGATCCTCCTACGAGCAGTACTTC; CDR3aa: CASSSPTGGSSYEQYF
d_gene: .; j_gene: TRBJ2-7; v_gene: TRBV10-1; abundance: .; CDR3nt: TGCGCCAGCAGTGAGGAGGGCCTCGGCGAGCAGTACTTC; CDR3aa: CASSEEGLGEQYF
d_gene: TRBD1; j_gene: TRBJ1-2; v_gene: TRBV5-1; abundance: few; CDR3nt: TGCGCCAGCAGCCCTCGGGAGACAGGGACTAACTATGGCTACACCTTC; CDR3aa: CASSPRETGTNYGYTF
d_gene: TRBD1; j_gene: TRBJ2-7; v_gene: TRBV2; abundance: .; CDR3nt: TGTGCCAGCAGAAAAGAGGGACAGAACTTTTACGAGCAGTACTTC; CDR3aa: CASRKEGQNFYEQYF
d_gene: .; j_gene: TRBJ2-3; v_gene: TRBV6-5; abundance: .; CDR3nt: TGTGCCAGCAAGACGGGGTTCGGGACAGATACGCAGTATTTT; CDR3aa: CASKTGFGTDTQYF
d_gene: .; j_gene: TRBJ1-6; v_gene: TRBV27; abundance: .; CDR3nt: TGTGCCAGCAGTTTGGAGGATGGTGGCAATTCACCCCTCCACTTT; CDR3aa: CASSLEDGGNSPLHF
d_gene: TRBD1; j_gene: TRBJ2-7; v_gene: TRBV5-1; abundance: .; CDR3nt: TGCGCCAGCAGCTTGGCCGGACAGGGGGTGGCGAACGAGCAGTACTTC; CDR3aa: CASSLAGQGVANEQYF
d_gene: .; j_gene: TRBJ1-1; v_gene: TRBV5-1; abundance: .; CDR3nt: TGCGCCAGCAGCTTGGGGGCAGGGAACACTGAAGCTTTCTTT; CDR3aa: CASSLGAGNTEAFF
d_gene: .; j_gene: TRBJ2-5; v_gene: TRBV11-2; abundance: few; CDR3nt: TGTGCCAGCAGCTTTTCAGGGCCGGAGACCCAGTACTTC; CDR3aa: CASSFSGPETQYF
d_gene: .; j_gene: TRBJ1-1; v_gene: TRBV18; abundance: .; CDR3nt: TGTGCCAGCTCACCGGTAATGGAGGTTGAAGCTTTCTTT; CDR3aa: CASSPVMEVEAFF
d_gene: .; j_gene: TRBJ1-5; v_gene: TRBV28; abundance: .; CDR3nt: TGTGCCAGCAGTTTGGGGGGAACCAATCAGCCCCAGCATTTT; CDR3aa: CASSLGGTNQPQHF
d_gene: .; j_gene: TRBJ2-1; v_gene: TRBV5-5; abundance: .; CDR3nt: TGTGCCAGCAGCTTGGAAGGGGCAGGTGAGCAGTTCTTC; CDR3aa: CASSLEGAGEQFF
d_gene: .; j_gene: TRBJ2-7; v_gene: TRBV30; abundance: .; CDR3nt: TGTGCCTGGAGTGTAAGCGCCCTCGGCAGCCTCTACGAGCAGTACTTC; CDR3aa: CAWSVSALGSLYEQYF
d_gene: TRBD1; j_gene: TRBJ1-5; v_gene: TRBV27; abundance: once; CDR3nt: TGTGCCAGCAGTTTCACAGGGGGCTCTCGCAATCAGCCCCAGCATTTT; CDR3aa: CASSFTGGSRNQPQHF
d_gene: TRBD1; j_gene: TRBJ2-7; v_gene: TRBV6-1; abundance: few; CDR3nt: TGTGCCAGCAGGGACGGACAGGGGTTGAACGAGCAGTACTTC; CDR3aa: CASRDGQGLNEQYF
d_gene: .; j_gene: TRBJ1-1; v_gene: TRBV9; abundance: once; CDR3nt: TGTGCCAGCAGCGTAGCTCCACAGGGCGCCAACACTGAAGCTTTCTTT; CDR3aa: CASSVAPQGANTEAFF
d_gene: TRBD2; j_gene: TRBJ2-1; v_gene: TRBV4-3; abundance: few; CDR3nt: TGCGCCAGCAGCGCCGGGCTAGCGGGTAGTTATGAGCAGTTCTTC; CDR3aa: CASSAGLAGSYEQFF
d_gene: TRBD1; j_gene: TRBJ2-1; v_gene: TRBV7-2; abundance: .; CDR3nt: TGTGCCAGCAGCTTAGAGGACAGGGAAACTGAGCAGTTCTTC; CDR3aa: CASSLEDRETEQFF
d_gene: .; j_gene: TRBJ2-7; v_gene: TRBV2; abundance: .; CDR3nt: TGTGCCAGCAGTCGAGGACAGTCCTACGAGCAGTACTTC; CDR3aa: CASSRGQSYEQYF
d_gene: TRBD1; j_gene: TRBJ1-4; v_gene: TRBV25-1; abundance: .; CDR3nt: TGTGCCAGCATGGCAGGGGGTGAAAAACTGTTTTTT; CDR3aa: CASMAGGEKLFF
d_gene: TRBD1; j_gene: TRBJ1-1; v_gene: TRBV19; abundance: .; CDR3nt: TGTGCCAGTAGTACCGGCGGGACAGGGGAGCCTGAAGCTTTCTTT; CDR3aa: CASSTGGTGEPEAFF
d_gene: TRBD1; j_gene: TRBJ1-2; v_gene: TRBV7-9; abundance: .; CDR3nt: TGTGCCAGCAGCCTCGACAGGGTTTATGGCTACACCTTC; CDR3aa: CASSLDRVYGYTF
d_gene: .; j_gene: TRBJ1-4; v_gene: TRBV7-9; abundance: .; CDR3nt: TGTGCCAGCAACAACCAGCTGGGGGGGGCTACTGAAAAACTGTTTTTT; CDR3aa: CASNNQLGGATEKLFF
d_gene: .; j_gene: TRBJ1-3; v_gene: TRBV2; abundance: .; CDR3nt: TGTGCCAGCAGTGAACAGCGATCCCCACCTGGAAACACCATATATTTT; CDR3aa: CASSEQRSPPGNTIYF
d_gene: TRBD1; j_gene: TRBJ1-5; v_gene: TRBV18; abundance: .; CDR3nt: TGTGCCAGCTCACCGGGACAGTCCAATCAGCCCCAGCATTTT; CDR3aa: CASSPGQSNQPQHF